This T cell receptor beta chain comes out of a study of a mutant IDH1 vaccine in newly diagnosed glioma. As for the study in general: The treated population exhibited a male proportion of roughly 62%, a female proportion of 37.5%, and a mean age of around 40 years. Radiotherapy, temozolomide, or both had been given previously, and both were given to most.

Time point indicated: baseline, week 1 (first vaccination visit). The treatment denotes: pre-vaccination baseline after standard-of-care therapy. Data came from immunoSEQ multiplex PCR; TCRdb stores just in-frame clones and leaves some out. The sample lists 75,000 to 100,000 clones, approximately 80% seen once, with roughly 5.3% in the top ten. As regards this clone: No antigen is known for it.

Whole-study results and caveats: Whatever changes occurred in top peripheral T cell clonotypes seemed unrelated to pseudoprogression.

Per germline, CDR1 SGDLS and CDR2 YYNGEE. V was trimmed by 0 bases and J by 4 bases, leaving 16 bases between them. The length of the CDR3 is 17 residues. The clonotype comes from a man aged 40-55 years with glioma. Some clones in this sample may be carry-over from other donors' samples. The chain carries TRBV9 and TRBJ2-2; possibly TRBD1 or TRBD2 for D (7 bases each). Sequenced here: PBMCs, sampled from a glioma patient treated with radiotherapy, temozolomide or both. The CDR3 spells CASSVAPGGQTTGELFF. CDR3 coding DNA: TGTGCCAGCAGCGTAGCTCCGGGGGGACAGACCACCGGGGAGCTGTTTTTT.